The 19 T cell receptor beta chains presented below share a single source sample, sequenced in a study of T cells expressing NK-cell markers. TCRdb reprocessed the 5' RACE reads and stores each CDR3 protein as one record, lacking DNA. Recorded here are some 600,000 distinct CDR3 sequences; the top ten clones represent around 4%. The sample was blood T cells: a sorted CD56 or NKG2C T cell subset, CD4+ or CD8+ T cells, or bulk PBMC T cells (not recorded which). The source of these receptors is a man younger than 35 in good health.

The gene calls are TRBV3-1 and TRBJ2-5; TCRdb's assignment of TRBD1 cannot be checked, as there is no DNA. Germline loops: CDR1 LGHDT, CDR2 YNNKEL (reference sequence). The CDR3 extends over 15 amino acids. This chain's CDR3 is CASSQELRTEETQYF.

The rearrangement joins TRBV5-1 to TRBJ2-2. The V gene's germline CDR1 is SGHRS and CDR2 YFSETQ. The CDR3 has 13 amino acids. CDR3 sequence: CASSLDFSGELFF. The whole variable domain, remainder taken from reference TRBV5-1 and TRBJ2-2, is KAGVTQTPRYLIKTRGQQVTLSCSPISGHRSVSWYQQTPGQGLQFLFEYFSETQRNKGNFPGRFSGRQFSNSRSEMNVSTLELGDSALYLCASSLDFSGELFFGEGSRLTVL.

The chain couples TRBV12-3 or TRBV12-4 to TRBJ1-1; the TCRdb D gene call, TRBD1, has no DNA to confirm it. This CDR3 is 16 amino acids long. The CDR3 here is CASSLNPTGTTSEAFF.

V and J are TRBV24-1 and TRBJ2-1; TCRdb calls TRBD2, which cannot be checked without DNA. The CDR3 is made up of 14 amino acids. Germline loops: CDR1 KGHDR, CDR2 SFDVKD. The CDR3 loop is CATSDGLAVNEQFF.

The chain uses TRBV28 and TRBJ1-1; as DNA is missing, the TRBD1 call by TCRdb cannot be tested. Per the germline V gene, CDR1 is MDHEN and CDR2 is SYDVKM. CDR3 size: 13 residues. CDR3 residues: CASKPGQHTEAFF.

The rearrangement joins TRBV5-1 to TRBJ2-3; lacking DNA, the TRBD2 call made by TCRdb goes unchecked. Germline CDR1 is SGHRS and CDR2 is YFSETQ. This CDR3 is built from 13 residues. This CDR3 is CASSLPEGGAQYF.

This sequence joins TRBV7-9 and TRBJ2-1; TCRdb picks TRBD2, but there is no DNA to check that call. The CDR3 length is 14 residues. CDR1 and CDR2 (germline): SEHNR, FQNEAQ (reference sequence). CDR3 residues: CASSLISPGLEEFF.

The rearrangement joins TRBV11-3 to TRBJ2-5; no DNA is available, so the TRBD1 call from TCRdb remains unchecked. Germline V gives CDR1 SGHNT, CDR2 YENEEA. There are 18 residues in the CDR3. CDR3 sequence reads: CASSFQGLRDRVGETQYF.

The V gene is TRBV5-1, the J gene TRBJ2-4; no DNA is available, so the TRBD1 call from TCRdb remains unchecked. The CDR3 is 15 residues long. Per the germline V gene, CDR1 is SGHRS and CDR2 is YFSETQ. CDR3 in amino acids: CASSSTGEGLAIQYF.

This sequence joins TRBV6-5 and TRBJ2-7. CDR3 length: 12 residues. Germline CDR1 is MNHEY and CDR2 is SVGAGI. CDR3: CARSWWVYEQYF.

This CDR3 reads CASSQFSGSSTDTQYF. The chain couples TRBV4-2 to TRBJ2-3; absent DNA, TCRdb's TRBD2 call cannot be checked. Germline lookup yields CDR1 LGHNA and CDR2 YNFKEQ. The CDR3 loop spans 16 amino acids.

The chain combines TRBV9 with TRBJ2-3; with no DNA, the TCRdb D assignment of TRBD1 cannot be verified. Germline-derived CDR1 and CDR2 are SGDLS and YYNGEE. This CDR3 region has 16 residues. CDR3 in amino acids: CASRRKTPIPTDTQYF.

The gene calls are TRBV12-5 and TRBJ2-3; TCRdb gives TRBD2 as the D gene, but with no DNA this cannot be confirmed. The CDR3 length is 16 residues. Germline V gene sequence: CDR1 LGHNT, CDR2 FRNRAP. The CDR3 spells CASGLGTSHTGDTQYF.

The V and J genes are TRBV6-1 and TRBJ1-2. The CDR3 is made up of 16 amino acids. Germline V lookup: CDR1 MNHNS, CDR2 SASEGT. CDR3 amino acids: CASSHLRIGLPYGYTF.

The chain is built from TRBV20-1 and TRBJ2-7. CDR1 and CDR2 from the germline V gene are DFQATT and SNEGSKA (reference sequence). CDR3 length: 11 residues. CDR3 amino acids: CSAPKRDEQYF.

The CDR3: CASSSGQATNEKLFF. The V and J genes are TRBV7-9 and TRBJ1-4; the D gene TCRdb calls, TRBD1, cannot be checked with no DNA. The germline gives CDR1 SEHNR, CDR2 FQNEAQ (reference sequence). CDR3 length: 15 amino acids.

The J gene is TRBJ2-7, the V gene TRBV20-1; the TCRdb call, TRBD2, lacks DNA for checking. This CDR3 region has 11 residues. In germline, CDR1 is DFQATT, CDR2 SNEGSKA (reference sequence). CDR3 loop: CSARLAGEQYF.

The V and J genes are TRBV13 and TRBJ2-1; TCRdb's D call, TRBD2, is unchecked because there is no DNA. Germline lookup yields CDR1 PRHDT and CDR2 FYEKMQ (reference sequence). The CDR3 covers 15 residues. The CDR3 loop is CASSWTSGNYNEQFF.

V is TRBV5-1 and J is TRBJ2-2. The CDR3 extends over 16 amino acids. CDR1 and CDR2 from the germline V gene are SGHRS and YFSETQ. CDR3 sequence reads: CASSFTGSRDTGELFF.